Listed here is a single TCR beta chain. This clonotype came up many times. Its antigen specificity is not known. It has no much larger one-base neighbor in the sample; base qualities were not kept. The sample comes from a study of T cells in Graves' hyperthyroidism and ophthalmopathy (dated by TCRdb to the late 2010s). At the level of the whole study: Peripheral blood samples were taken at initial diagnosis, before any treatment was given. TCR V-J signatures able to tell the groups apart were searched for in a discovery cohort of 100 or so patients, of whom 43 had Graves' ophthalmopathy and 55 to 65 had stable Graves' hyperthyroidism. Prospective prediction of ophthalmopathy was tested in an independent validation cohort of 18 to 20 hyperthyroidism patients and some 17 patients who later progressed to ophthalmopathy. The roughly 99 discovery patients were divided at random into training and test sets in a 7:3 ratio. Thyroid tissue and blood T-cell repertoires from over 5 Graves' hyperthyroidism patients were also compared in the study. Following sampling, methimazole starting at 30 mg daily was given to hyperthyroidism patients, and high-dose intravenous methylprednisolone was given to ophthalmopathy patients. The paper reports TCR Vbeta CDR3 sequencing of over 130 peripheral blood samples: 43 ophthalmopathy, fewer than 80 hyperthyroidism and around 17 progressor patients. Here is what the overall study found, with its caveats: During validation, the model predicted progression to ophthalmopathy a median of about 5.9 months ahead of onset, with around 65% sensitivity and around 72% specificity. Most expanded thyroid clonotypes (frequency above 0.001) were also detected in blood, a finding suggesting that blood repertoires may reflect thyroid immune responses. In cross-validation, a model built on a 13 V-J signature told ophthalmopathy apart from stable hyperthyroidism with approximately 90% sensitivity and approximately 84% specificity, and in testing the same model reached 80%/75%. No statistical method was used to set the sample size in advance, and investigators knew the group allocation.

Stable Graves' hyperthyroidism was defined as no progression to ophthalmopathy during 18 months of follow-up. The hyperthyroidism patients were between 18 and 65 years old and newly diagnosed, with a disease duration of less than 2 months. Any patient with an uncontrolled infection, another autoimmune disease, pregnancy or lactation was excluded. Clinical symptoms, serum thyroxine and TRAb, thyroid ultrasound, and orbital computed tomography formed the basis for the diagnoses. PBMCs were isolated from 8 to 10 ml of fresh peripheral blood by Ficoll-Paque density gradient centrifugation. Total RNA was extracted using Trizol reagent, and RNA quality was assessed on an Agilent 2100 Bioanalyzer. TCR beta CDR3 regions were amplified from RNA transcripts. For the first round of RT-PCR on the TCR CDR3, the HTBI primer set was used together with the Qiagen OneStep RT-PCR kit. A second multiplex PCR round built the libraries, followed by size selection and purification. Paired-end sequencing of the libraries was performed with 100 bp reads on an Illumina HiSeq2000. The paper's processing steps were these. Raw data were processed with SOAPnuke, discarding reads with adapters, uncalled bases, mean Phred below 15, or no exact constant-primer or identifier match. High-quality paired reads were merged with COPE v1.2.5, and unique nucleotide sequences were defined as clonotypes. MiTCR v1.1 was used to align clonotypes to the IMGT TRBV, TRBD and TRBJ reference segments. The analysis included only V-J combinations with a frequency above 0.0001, which together covered over 98% of the repertoires. The TCS score was defined as F50 (clonal expansion) divided by E x V (chaos), with BLOSUM62-based TCRdist calculated between CDR3 peptides within each V-J. Welch's t-statistics and random forest reduced fewer than 550 V-J features to roughly 13, which were used in a naive Bayes classifier (R e1071). TCRdb ran its own pipeline on the public reads, namely fastp trimming at Q25 and MiXCR clone calling, and kept in-frame beta chains. All rows with the same CDR3 protein become a single entry with the most common DNA and genes. TCRdb's processing, not the authors', yielded these V and J calls. This sample is represented by hundreds of thousands of distinct CDR3 sequences; roughly an eighth of them were singletons. Of the sample, roughly 9.2% falls within the top ten clones.

The CDR3 has 16 amino acids, counting the end cysteine and phenylalanine. The only DNA kept is the CDR3, 48 bases in frame from the first base. V is trimmed back by 0 bases and J by 8 bases, and the junction contains 6 bases that no gene match accounts for. From a lookup of the germline V gene, CDR1 and CDR2 are SGHTA and FQGNSA. The clonotype originates from a woman under 30 with Graves' hyperthyroidism. The V and J genes are TRBV7-2 and TRBJ2-1; 11 bases in between match TRBD2. The specimen sequenced was blood. CDR3 reads: CASSLARLAGLHEQFF. The DNA sequence reads TGTGCCAGCAGCTTAGCGAGACTAGCGGGATTGCATGAGCAGTTCTTC. This CDR3, with the reference TRBV7-2 and TRBJ2-1 proteins standing in past its ends, gives the full variable domain GAGVSQSPSNKVTEKGKDVELRCDPISGHTALYWYRQSLGQGLEFLIYFQGNSAPDKSGLPSDRFSAERTGGSVSTLTIQRTQQEDSAVYLCASSLARLAGLHEQFFGPGTRLTVL.